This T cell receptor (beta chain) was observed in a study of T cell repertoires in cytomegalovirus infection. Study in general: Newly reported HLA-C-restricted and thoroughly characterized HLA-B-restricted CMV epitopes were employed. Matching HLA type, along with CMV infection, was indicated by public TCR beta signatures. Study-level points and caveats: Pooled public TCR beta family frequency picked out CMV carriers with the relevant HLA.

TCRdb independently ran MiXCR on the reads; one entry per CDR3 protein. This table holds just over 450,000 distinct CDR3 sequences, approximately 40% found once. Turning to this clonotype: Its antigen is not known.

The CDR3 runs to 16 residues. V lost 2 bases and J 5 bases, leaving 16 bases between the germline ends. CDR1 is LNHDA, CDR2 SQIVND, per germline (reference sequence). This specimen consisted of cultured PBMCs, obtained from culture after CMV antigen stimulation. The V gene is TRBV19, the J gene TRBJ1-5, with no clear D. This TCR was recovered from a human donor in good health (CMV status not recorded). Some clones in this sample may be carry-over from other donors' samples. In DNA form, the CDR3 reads TGTGCCAGTAGTATAAGGGCCACCCAAACTGATCAGCCCCAGCATTTT. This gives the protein CASSIRATQTDQPQHF. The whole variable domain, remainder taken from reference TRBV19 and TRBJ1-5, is DGGITQSPKYLFRKEGQNVTLSCEQNLNHDAMYWYRQDPGQGLRLIYYSQIVNDFQKGDIAEGYSVSREKKESFPLTVTSAQKNPTAFYLCASSIRATQTDQPQHFGDGTRLSIL.